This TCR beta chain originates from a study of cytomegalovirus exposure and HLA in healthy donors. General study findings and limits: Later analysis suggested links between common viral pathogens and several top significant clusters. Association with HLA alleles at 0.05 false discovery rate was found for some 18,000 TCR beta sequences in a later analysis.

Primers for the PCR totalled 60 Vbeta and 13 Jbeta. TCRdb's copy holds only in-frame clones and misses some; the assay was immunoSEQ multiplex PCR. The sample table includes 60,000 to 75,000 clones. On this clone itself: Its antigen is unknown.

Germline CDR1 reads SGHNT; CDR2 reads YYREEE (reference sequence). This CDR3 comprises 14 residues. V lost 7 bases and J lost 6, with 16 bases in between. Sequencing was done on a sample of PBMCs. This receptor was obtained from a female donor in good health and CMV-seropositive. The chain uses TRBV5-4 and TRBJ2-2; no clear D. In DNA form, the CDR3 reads TGTGCCAGCCAGCCGAAGGAGTCCCCCGGGGAGCTGTTTTTT. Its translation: CASQPKESPGELFF. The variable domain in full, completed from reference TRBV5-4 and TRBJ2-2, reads ETGVTQSPTHLIKTRGQQVTLRCSSQSGHNTVSWYQQALGQGPQFIFQYYREEENGRGNFPPRFSGLQFPNYSSELNVNALELDDSALYLCASQPKESPGELFFGEGSRLTVL.